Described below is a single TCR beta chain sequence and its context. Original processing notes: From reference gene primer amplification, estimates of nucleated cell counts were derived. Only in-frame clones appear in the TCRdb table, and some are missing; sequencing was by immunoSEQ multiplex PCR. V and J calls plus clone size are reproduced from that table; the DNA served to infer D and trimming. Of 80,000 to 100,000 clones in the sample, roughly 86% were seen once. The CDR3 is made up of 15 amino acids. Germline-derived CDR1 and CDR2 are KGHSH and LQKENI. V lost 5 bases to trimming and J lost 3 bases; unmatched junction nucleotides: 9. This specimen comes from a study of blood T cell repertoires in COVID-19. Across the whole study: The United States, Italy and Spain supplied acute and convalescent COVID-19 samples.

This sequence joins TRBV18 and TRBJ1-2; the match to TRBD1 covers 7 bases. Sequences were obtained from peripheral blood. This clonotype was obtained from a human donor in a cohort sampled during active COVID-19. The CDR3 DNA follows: TGTGCCAGCTCAGATCAGGGGGGCGACGACTATGGCTACACCTTC. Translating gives CASSDQGGDDYGYTF. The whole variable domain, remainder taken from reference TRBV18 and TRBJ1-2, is NAGVMQNPRHLVRRRGQEARLRCSPMKGHSHVYWYRQLPEEGLKFMVYLQKENIIDESGMPKERFSAEFPKEGPSILRIQQVVRGDSAAYFCASSDQGGDDYGYTFGSGTRLTVV.